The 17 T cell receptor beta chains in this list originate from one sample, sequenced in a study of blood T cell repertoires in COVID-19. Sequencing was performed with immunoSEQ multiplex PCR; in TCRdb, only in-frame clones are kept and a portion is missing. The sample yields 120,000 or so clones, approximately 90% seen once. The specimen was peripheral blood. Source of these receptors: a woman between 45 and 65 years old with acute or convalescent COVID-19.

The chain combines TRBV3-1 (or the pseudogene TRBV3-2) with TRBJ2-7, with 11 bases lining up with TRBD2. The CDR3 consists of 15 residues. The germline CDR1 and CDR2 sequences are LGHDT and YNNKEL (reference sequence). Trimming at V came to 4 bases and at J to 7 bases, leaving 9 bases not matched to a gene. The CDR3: CASSRGDVAGGEQYF. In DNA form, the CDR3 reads TGTGCCAGCAGCCGTGGGGACGTAGCGGGAGGGGAGCAGTACTTC.

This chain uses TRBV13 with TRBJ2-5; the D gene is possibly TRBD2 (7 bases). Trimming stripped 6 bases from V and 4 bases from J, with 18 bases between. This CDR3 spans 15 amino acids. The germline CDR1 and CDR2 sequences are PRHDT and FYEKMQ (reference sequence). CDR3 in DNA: TGTGCCAGCAGGCCGGGGGCGGGAGTGGCAGAGACCCAGTACTTC. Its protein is CASRPGAGVAETQYF.

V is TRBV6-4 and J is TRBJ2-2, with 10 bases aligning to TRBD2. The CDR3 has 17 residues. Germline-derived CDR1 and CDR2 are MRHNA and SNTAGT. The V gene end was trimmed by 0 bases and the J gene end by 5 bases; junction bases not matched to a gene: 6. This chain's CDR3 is CASSDSLLAGETGELFF. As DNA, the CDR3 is TGTGCCAGCAGTGACTCCCTCCTAGCGGGAGAAACCGGGGAGCTGTTTTTT.

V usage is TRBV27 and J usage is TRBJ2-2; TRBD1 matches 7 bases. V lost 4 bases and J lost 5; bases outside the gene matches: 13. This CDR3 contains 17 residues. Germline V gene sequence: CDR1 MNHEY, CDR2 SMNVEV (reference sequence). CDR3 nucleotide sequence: TGTGCCAGCAGTTCGCCCTTGAGACAGGGCTGGACCGGGGAGCTGTTTTTT. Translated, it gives CASSSPLRQGWTGELFF.

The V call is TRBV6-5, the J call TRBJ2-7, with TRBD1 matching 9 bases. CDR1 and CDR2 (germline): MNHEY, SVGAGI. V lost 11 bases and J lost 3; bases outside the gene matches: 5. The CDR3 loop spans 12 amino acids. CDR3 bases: TGTGCCGGGTCGGACAGGGGCTACGAGCAGTACTTC. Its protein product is CAGSDRGYEQYF.

The CDR3 nucleotides read TGCGCCAGCTCGGGACAGGGGTTGGGGGCCAACGTCCTGACTTTC. Protein sequence: CASSGQGLGANVLTF. This chain connects TRBV5-1 to TRBJ2-6; 10 nucleotides match TRBD1. Trimming removed 7 bases from V and 4 bases from J; junction bases left unmatched: 5. The V gene's germline CDR1 is SGHRS and CDR2 YFSETQ. The CDR3 length is 15 residues. Based on the CDR3 plus reference TRBV5-1 and TRBJ2-6, the full variable domain is KAGVTQTPRYLIKTRGQQVTLSCSPISGHRSVSWYQQTPGQGLQFLFEYFSETQRNKGNFPGRFSGRQFSNSRSEMNVSTLELGDSALYLCASSGQGLGANVLTFGAGSRLTVL.

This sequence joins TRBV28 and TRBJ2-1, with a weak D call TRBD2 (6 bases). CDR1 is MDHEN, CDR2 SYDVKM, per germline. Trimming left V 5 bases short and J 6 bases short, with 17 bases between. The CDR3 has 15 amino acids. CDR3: CASSDPGLSPNEQFF. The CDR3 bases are TGTGCCAGCAGTGACCCGGGACTCTCTCCCAATGAGCAGTTCTTC. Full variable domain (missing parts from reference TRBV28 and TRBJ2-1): DVKVTQSSRYLVKRTGEKVFLECVQDMDHENMFWYRQDPGLGLRLIYFSYDVKMKEKGDIPEGYSVSREKKERFSLILESASTNQTSMYLCASSDPGLSPNEQFFGPGTRLTVL.

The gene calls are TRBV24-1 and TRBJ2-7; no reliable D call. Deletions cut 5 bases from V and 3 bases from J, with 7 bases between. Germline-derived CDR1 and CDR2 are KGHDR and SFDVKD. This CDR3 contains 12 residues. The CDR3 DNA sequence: TGTGCCACCAGTGTAACAGACTACGAGCAGTACTTC. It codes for CATSVTDYEQYF.

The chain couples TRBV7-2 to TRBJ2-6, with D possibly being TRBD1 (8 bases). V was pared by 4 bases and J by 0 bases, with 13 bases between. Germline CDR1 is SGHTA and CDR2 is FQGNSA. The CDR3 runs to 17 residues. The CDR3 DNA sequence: TGTGCCAGCAGCTGGACAGGGAGGGACTCTGGGGCCAACGTCCTGACTTTC. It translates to CASSWTGRDSGANVLTF.

In nucleotides, the CDR3 is TGCAGCTCCACGAGCGGCAGCACAGATACGCAGTATTTT. Its protein is CSSTSGSTDTQYF. This chain joins TRBV29-1 and TRBJ2-3, with D tentatively TRBD2 (5 bases). The CDR3 has 13 residues. Trimming removed 8 bases from V and 0 bases from J, with 12 bases in between. Germline CDR1 is SQVTM and CDR2 is ANQGSEA.

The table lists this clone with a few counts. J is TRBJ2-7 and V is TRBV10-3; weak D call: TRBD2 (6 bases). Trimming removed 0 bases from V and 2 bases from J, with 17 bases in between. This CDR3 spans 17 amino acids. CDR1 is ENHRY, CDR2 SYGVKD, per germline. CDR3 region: CAISESGLEGSPYEQYF. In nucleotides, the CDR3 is TGTGCCATCAGTGAGTCGGGCTTGGAGGGATCCCCCTACGAGCAGTACTTC.

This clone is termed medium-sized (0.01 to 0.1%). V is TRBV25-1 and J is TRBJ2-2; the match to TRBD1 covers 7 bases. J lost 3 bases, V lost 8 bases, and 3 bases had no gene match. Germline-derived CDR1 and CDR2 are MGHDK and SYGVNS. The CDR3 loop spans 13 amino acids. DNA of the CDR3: TGTGCCAGCTTAACAGGGGACACCGGGGAGCTGTTTTTT. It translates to CASLTGDTGELFF.

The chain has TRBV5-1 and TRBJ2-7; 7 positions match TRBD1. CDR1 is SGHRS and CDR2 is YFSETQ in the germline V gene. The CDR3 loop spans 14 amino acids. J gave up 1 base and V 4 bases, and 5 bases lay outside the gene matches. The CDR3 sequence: CASSPDRRSYEQYF. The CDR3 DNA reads TGCGCCAGCAGCCCGGACAGGAGGTCCTACGAGCAGTACTTC.

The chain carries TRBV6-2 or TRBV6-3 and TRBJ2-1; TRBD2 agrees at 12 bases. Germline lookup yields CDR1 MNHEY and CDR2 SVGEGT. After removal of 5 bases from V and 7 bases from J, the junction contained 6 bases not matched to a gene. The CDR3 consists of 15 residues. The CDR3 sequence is CASSPDGTSGNEQFF. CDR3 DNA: TGTGCCAGCAGTCCGGACGGGACTAGCGGGAATGAGCAGTTCTTC.

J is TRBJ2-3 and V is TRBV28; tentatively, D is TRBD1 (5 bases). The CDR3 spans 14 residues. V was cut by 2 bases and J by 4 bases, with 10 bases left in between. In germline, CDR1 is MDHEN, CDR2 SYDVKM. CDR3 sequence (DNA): TGTGCCAGCAGTTTAAGGCAGGGCCCAGATACGCAGTATTTT. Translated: CASSLRQGPDTQYF.

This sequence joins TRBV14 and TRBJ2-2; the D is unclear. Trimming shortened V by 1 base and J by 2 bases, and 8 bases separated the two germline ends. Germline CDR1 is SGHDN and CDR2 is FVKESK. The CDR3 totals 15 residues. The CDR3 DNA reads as TGTGCCAGCAGCCAAGGTGGCTTCAACACCGGGGAGCTGTTTTTT. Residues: CASSQGGFNTGELFF. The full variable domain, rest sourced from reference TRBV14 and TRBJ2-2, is EAGVTQFPSHSVIEKGQTVTLRCDPISGHDNLYWYRRVMGKEIKFLLHFVKESKQDESGMPNNRFLAERTGGTYSTLKVQPAELEDSGVYFCASSQGGFNTGELFFGEGSRLTVL.

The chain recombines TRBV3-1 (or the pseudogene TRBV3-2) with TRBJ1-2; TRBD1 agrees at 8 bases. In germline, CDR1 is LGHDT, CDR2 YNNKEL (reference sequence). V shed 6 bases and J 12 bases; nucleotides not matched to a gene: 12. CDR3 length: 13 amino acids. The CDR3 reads CASSVGVEQGDTF. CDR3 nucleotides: TGTGCCAGCAGTGTCGGGGTAGAACAGGGGGACACCTTC.